This T cell receptor beta chain was profiled in a study of blood T cell repertoires in COVID-19. Across the whole study: Specimens from acute and convalescent COVID-19 originated in the United States, Italy and Spain. T cells, B-cell-depleted T cells, or PBMCs provided the cDNA or gDNA that served as material.

This CDR3 spans 17 amino acids. V dropped 1 base and J dropped 2 bases, with 18 bases sitting between them. Per the germline V gene, CDR1 is MNHEY and CDR2 is SMNVEV (reference sequence). Per the authors' pipeline: It was from reference gene primer amplification that nucleated cell counts were estimated. Profiled with immunoSEQ multiplex PCR; TCRdb holds only in-frame clones, not every one. V, J and clone size are taken as reported in that table, and D and trimming were inferred from the DNA itself. The data show 200,000 to 250,000 clones, about 92% seen once. Sequenced: peripheral blood. This chain links TRBV27 with TRBJ2-7; D is possibly TRBD1 (5 bases). The sequence was collected from a man younger than 45 with acute or convalescent COVID-19. The CDR3 spells CASSLLFEWGTPYEQYF. As DNA, the CDR3 is TGTGCCAGCAGTTTATTATTCGAGTGGGGCACCCCCTACGAGCAGTACTTC.